This TCR beta chain was captured by sequencing in a study of blood T cell repertoires in COVID-19. Study summary: T cells, B-cell-depleted T cells, or PBMCs provided the cDNA or gDNA that served as material.

Original handling: Amplification with reference gene primers provided the estimates of nucleated cell counts. Method: immunoSEQ multiplex PCR; TCRdb's copy keeps in-frame clones and lacks some. V and J calls and clone size are given by that table; D and trimming were obtained from the DNA. The sample yields roughly 160,000 clones, over 80% seen once. During active infection, Seattle patients enrolled and were then monitored through disease. CDR1 and CDR2 (germline): SGHRS, YFSETQ. This CDR3 region has 16 residues. The V segment lost 2 bases and the J segment 4 bases; nucleotides outside the gene matches: 5.

The clonotype comes from a woman older than 75 with COVID-19, enrolled during active disease. The gene calls are TRBV5-1 and TRBJ2-2; 10 bases are a match to TRBD1. Sequences were obtained from peripheral blood. The CDR3 here is CASSLDRGQGTGELFF. CDR3 in DNA: TGCGCCAGCAGCTTAGACAGGGGGCAGGGCACCGGGGAGCTGTTTTTT.